The clone carrying this T cell receptor beta chain showed up just once. These data belong to a study of T cell changes during pregnancy in multiple sclerosis. Sequencing used immunoSEQ multiplex PCR; TCRdb keeps in-frame clones, though not all of them. The sample includes some 60,000 clones, over 75% of them seen just once. The CDR3 is 16 residues long. Per germline, CDR1 SGHTA and CDR2 FQGNSA. J gave up 5 bases and V 5 bases, and 13 bases lay outside the gene matches. The rearrangement links TRBV7-2 to TRBJ2-5, with 8 bases fitting TRBD2. Here the sequenced sample was peripheral blood, taken after pregnancy. This sequence was found in a female donor with multiple sclerosis, enrolled in a pregnancy study. The CDR3 bases are TGTGCCAGCAGCCCATGGATCGGGACTAGTGATGAGACCCAGTACTTC. Amino acid sequence: CASSPWIGTSDETQYF.